Shown below are 20 T cell receptor beta chains from a single sample sequenced in a study of T cell responses to AZD1222 COVID-19 vaccine. This table comes from immunoSEQ multiplex PCR, and its TCRdb copy is limited to in-frame clones, with some not included. In the table there are approximately 120,000 clones, roughly 90% of which are singletons. Sequencing used peripheral blood, obtained on day 0 of AZD1222 vaccination. Every receptor here comes from an adult in good health.

V is TRBV19 and J is TRBJ2-6; D may match TRBD1 or TRBD2 (5 bases each). Trimming removed 1 base from V and 0 bases from J, with 7 bases in between. Germline-derived CDR1 and CDR2 are LNHDA and SQIVND (reference sequence). There are 16 residues in the CDR3. The CDR3 DNA reads TGTGCCAGTAGTATAGGGGACCCCTCTGGGGCCAACGTCCTGACTTTC. Residues: CASSIGDPSGANVLTF.

The chain uses TRBV9 and TRBJ1-3; TRBD1 agrees at 10 bases. The CDR3 extends over 16 amino acids. Trimming removed 6 bases from V and 2 bases from J; junction bases left unmatched: 8. The germline V gene encodes CDR1 SGDLS and CDR2 YYNGEE. The CDR3 protein is CASTIGQGETGNTIYF. The CDR3 bases are TGTGCCAGCACCATAGGACAGGGGGAGACTGGAAACACCATATATTTT.

The rearrangement links TRBV5-1 to TRBJ1-4, with D possibly being TRBD1 (6 bases). Germline-derived CDR1 and CDR2 are SGHRS and YFSETQ. This CDR3 is 16 amino acids long. The ends were cut back, 0 bases at V and 7 bases at J, with 16 bases in the middle. The CDR3 here is CASSLAGAQGSEKLFF. The CDR3 coding sequence is TGCGCCAGCAGCTTGGCGGGGGCGCAAGGGAGTGAAAAACTGTTTTTT.

The V and J genes are TRBV7-8 and TRBJ2-5; D gene uncertain. This CDR3 region has 12 residues. Trimming removed 1 base from V and 5 bases from J, with 5 bases in between. Germline CDR1 and CDR2: SGHVS and FQNEAQ. CDR3 in amino acids: CASSLGWETQYF. CDR3 coding DNA: TGTGCCAGCAGCTTAGGTTGGGAGACCCAGTACTTC.

The V call is TRBV15, the J call TRBJ1-4; a weak D match, TRBD1 (6 bases). Germline CDR1 and CDR2: LNHNV and YYDKDF (reference sequence). This CDR3 comprises 15 residues. Trimming left V 4 bases short and J 7 bases short, with 16 bases between. The CDR3 coding sequence is TGTGCCACCAGCAAGAGGGGGGCATGGGGTGAAAAACTGTTTTTT. Protein product: CATSKRGAWGEKLFF.

The count of this clone is one. The chain uses TRBV7-2 and TRBJ2-5, with 7 bases that match TRBD1. After removal of 5 bases from V and 1 base from J, the junction contained 7 bases not matched to a gene. The CDR3 extends over 15 amino acids. The germline CDR1 and CDR2 sequences are SGHTA and FQGNSA. The CDR3 DNA sequence: TGTGCCAGCAGCAGACAGGGACCCCGCCAAGAGACCCAGTACTTC. Protein product: CASSRQGPRQETQYF.

The chain couples TRBV12-3 or TRBV12-4 to TRBJ2-7, with D unclear. The V and J ends lost 2 bases and 4 bases respectively, with 3 bases between them. The CDR3 has 11 residues. The CDR3 nucleotides read TGTGCCAGCAGTTTAACGTACGAGCAGTACTTC. It codes for CASSLTYEQYF.

The gene calls are TRBV24-1 and TRBJ2-1, with 8 nucleotides matching TRBD1. Looked up from germline, CDR1 is KGHDR and CDR2 is SFDVKD. The J segment lost 3 bases and the V segment lost 7 bases, leaving 10 bases of the junction unmatched. There are 16 residues in the CDR3. The CDR3 DNA reads TGTGCCACCAGCCTAGGACAGGGCCGGTTCTACAATGAGCAGTTCTTC. Translation gives CATSLGQGRFYNEQFF.

The chain combines TRBV7-8 with TRBJ1-1, with D hard to call. V lost 6 bases and J lost 0, with 11 bases in between. This CDR3 contains 14 residues. Per the germline V gene, CDR1 is SGHVS and CDR2 is FQNEAQ. The CDR3 nucleotides are TGTGCCAGCAGGGCAGGCAGACTGAACACTGAAGCTTTCTTT. Protein sequence: CASRAGRLNTEAFF.

This clone has a single count. CDR3 sequence reads: CASSYSTASGGFSYEQYF. CDR3 nucleotide sequence: TGTGCCAGCAGTTACTCGACGGCTAGCGGGGGGTTCTCCTACGAGCAGTACTTC. The chain has TRBV6-2 or TRBV6-3 and TRBJ2-7; 11 bases match TRBD2. Germline assignment: CDR1 MNHEY and CDR2 SVGEGT. Trimming removed 0 bases from V and 0 bases from J; junction bases left unmatched: 7. This CDR3 spans 18 amino acids.

V and J are TRBV5-1 and TRBJ2-1, with 10 positions matching TRBD1. With 0 bases clipped from V and 9 bases from J, the junction kept 6 bases outside the gene matches. CDR1 and CDR2 (germline): SGHRS, YFSETQ. This CDR3 contains 15 residues. The CDR3 nucleotides read TGCGCCAGCAGCTTGGTTTTGACAGGGGGCTTTGAGCAGTTCTTC. It yields the protein CASSLVLTGGFEQFF.

The chain is built from TRBV9 and TRBJ2-1; no firm D call. The CDR3 totals 15 residues. Germline V gene data show CDR1 as SGDLS and CDR2 as YYNGEE. Trimming removed 0 bases from V and 0 bases from J, with 7 bases in between. The CDR3 DNA is TGTGCCAGCAGCGTAGCGTCAAGCTCCTACAATGAGCAGTTCTTC. It specifies CASSVASSSYNEQFF.

The V and J genes are TRBV6-6 and TRBJ1-2, with a weak D call TRBD1 (6 bases). V lost 0 bases to trimming and J lost 2 bases, with 7 bases between them. The CDR3 covers 14 residues. CDR1 is MNHNY, CDR2 SVGAGI, per germline (reference sequence). CDR3 amino acids: CASSYSGGNYGYTF. The CDR3, as DNA: TGTGCCAGCAGTTACTCGGGGGGCAACTATGGCTACACCTTC.

The V call is TRBV10-3, the J call TRBJ1-1, with 7 bases aligning to TRBD1. V was clipped by 4 bases and J by 4 bases; unmatched bases: 9. The CDR3 covers 15 residues. The germline V gene encodes CDR1 ENHRY and CDR2 SYGVKD. This chain's CDR3 is CAISVGGTGGTEAFF. Written as DNA, the CDR3 is TGTGCCATCAGTGTAGGGGGCACCGGGGGCACTGAAGCTTTCTTT.

The J gene is TRBJ2-2, the V gene TRBV6-5; D possibly corresponds to TRBD1 (6 bases). This CDR3 region has 13 residues. Germline V gives CDR1 MNHEY, CDR2 SVGAGI. Trimming pared 2 bases from V and 6 bases from J, leaving 7 bases between. CDR3 residues: CASSYEGAGELFF. Here the CDR3 DNA reads TGTGCCAGCAGTTACGAGGGGGCCGGGGAGCTGTTTTTT.

This chain links TRBV27 with TRBJ1-1, with D perhaps matching TRBD1 (6 bases). The CDR3 has 14 residues. Trimming pared 5 bases from V and 1 base from J, leaving 11 bases between. Germline CDR1 reads MNHEY; CDR2 reads SMNVEV (reference sequence). Written as DNA, the CDR3 is TGTGCCAGCAGTGACGGACAGAGGAACACTGAAGCTTTCTTT. This sequence encodes CASSDGQRNTEAFF.

The chain joins TRBV27 to TRBJ1-2; 7 nucleotides match TRBD1. Germline trimming cut 3 bases from V and 7 bases from J; bases unmatched to any gene: 17. The CDR3 contains 17 residues. Germline CDR1 MNHEY, CDR2 SMNVEV (reference sequence). In DNA form, the CDR3 reads TGTGCCAGCAGTTTTGCCGGACAGGAGAAGTTACGGGGTGGCTACACCTTC. Translating gives CASSFAGQEKLRGGYTF.

This clone was observed a few times. The CDR3 DNA sequence: TGTGCCAGCAGCTGGACAGGGCCCCCCTCCTACGAGCAGTACTTC. It translates to CASSWTGPPSYEQYF. The gene calls are TRBV5-8 and TRBJ2-7; 8 nucleotides line up with TRBD1. The germline CDR1 and CDR2 sequences are SGHTS and YDEGEE. V shed 3 bases and J 0 bases; nucleotides not matched to a gene: 5. This CDR3 is 15 amino acids long.

The genes are TRBV5-5 and TRBJ1-1; D is ambiguous. V was trimmed by 0 bases and J by 1 base, leaving 10 bases between them. This CDR3 region has 15 residues. Per the germline V gene, CDR1 is SGHKS and CDR2 is YYEKEE (reference sequence). DNA for the CDR3: TGTGCCAGCAGCTTGGTACCTACACAGAACACTGAAGCTTTCTTT. Translating it yields CASSLVPTQNTEAFF. The whole variable domain, remainder taken from reference TRBV5-5 and TRBJ1-1, is DAGVTQSPTHLIKTRGQQVTLRCSPISGHKSVSWYQQVLGQGPQFIFQYYEKEERGRGNFPDRFSARQFPNYSSELNVNALLLGDSALYLCASSLVPTQNTEAFFGQGTRLTVV.

The chain has TRBV5-1 and TRBJ1-6, with D possibly matching TRBD1 (6 bases). V was shortened by 8 bases and J by 10 bases, with 22 bases between the two germline ends. Germline V lookup: CDR1 SGHRS, CDR2 YFSETQ. This CDR3 region has 15 residues. The CDR3 region is CASRSSLQGNSPLHF. For the CDR3, the DNA is TGCGCCAGTAGATCTTCCCTCCAGGGGAACTCACCCCTCCACTTT.